Presented here are 21 T cell receptor beta chains from one specimen sequenced in a study of cytomegalovirus exposure and HLA in healthy donors (dated by TCRdb to 2015 to 2018). Libraries came from the immunoSEQ multiplex PCR assay. Imported from immuneACCESS, the table was reduced by TCRdb to in-frame sequences with V and J called. These copies leave out some clones; in studies compared against another copy, an unresolved V gene accounts for under half, and the cause of the remainder is not known. A total of roughly 100,000 clones appear in this sample, about 85% of them only once. About 4% of the sample belongs to the ten largest clones. What was sequenced was PBMCs. The receptors originated from a woman younger than 35 in good health and CMV-seropositive.

The chain combines TRBV5-1 with TRBJ2-5, with TRBD2 matching 12 bases. The V segment lost 4 bases and the J segment 5 bases; nucleotides outside the gene matches: 12. Germline V lookup: CDR1 SGHRS, CDR2 YFSETQ. The CDR3 runs 17 residues. CDR3 bases: TGCGCCAGCAGCCATCTCCTAGCGGGAGGGCCACGGGAGACCCAGTACTTC. Translating it yields CASSHLLAGGPRETQYF.

This sequence joins TRBV5-1 and TRBJ1-1; weak D call: TRBD1 (5 bases). Germline V CDR1 and CDR2: SGHRS, YFSETQ. The CDR3 runs to 14 residues. Trimming removed 0 bases at V and 3 bases at J, with 9 bases between. In nucleotides, the CDR3 is TGCGCCAGCAGCTTGGTTGGGGCATACACTGAAGCTTTCTTT. This codes for CASSLVGAYTEAFF.

This chain joins TRBV5-6 and TRBJ2-7; a weak D match, TRBD1 (6 bases). The CDR3 runs 13 residues. V dropped 6 bases and J dropped 0 bases, with 10 bases sitting between them. Germline V gene data show CDR1 as SGHDT and CDR2 as YYEEEE. The CDR3 DNA follows: TGTGCCAGCAACCAGGACAGCTCCTACGAGCAGTACTTC. Translated, it gives CASNQDSSYEQYF.

The chain carries TRBV7-2 and TRBJ1-3, with D unresolved. CDR1 is SGHTA, CDR2 FQGNSA, per germline. The CDR3 contains 16 residues. Trimming cost V 0 bases and J 0 bases, with 9 bases left between them. The CDR3 region is CASSLAPGSSGNTIYF. As DNA, the CDR3 is TGTGCCAGCAGCTTAGCGCCGGGGAGCTCTGGAAACACCATATATTTT.

V is TRBV15 and J is TRBJ1-2, with D maybe TRBD1 (6 bases). Germline V lookup: CDR1 LNHNV, CDR2 YYDKDF (reference sequence). Trimming stripped 4 bases from V and 3 bases from J, with 24 bases between. The length of the CDR3 is 18 residues. CDR3 amino acids: CATSTPPVRPQGDYGYTF. The DNA of the CDR3 is TGTGCCACCAGCACCCCCCCTGTTCGACCACAGGGTGACTATGGCTACACCTTC. The full variable domain, completed using reference TRBV15 and TRBJ1-2, is DAMVIQNPRYQVTQFGKPVTLSCSQTLNHNVMYWYQQKSSQAPKLLFHYYDKDFNNEADTPDNFQSRRPNTSFCFLDIRSPGLGDTAMYLCATSTPPVRPQGDYGYTFGSGTRLTVV.

This chain uses TRBV11-3 with TRBJ2-7; 9 bases are shared with TRBD2. In germline, CDR1 is SGHNT, CDR2 YENEEA. V shed 5 bases, J shed 3 bases, and the junction held 8 bases outside the gene matches. The CDR3 is 15 amino acids. CDR3 DNA: TGTGCCAGCAGCCGAGTAGCGGGAGAAAACTACGAGCAGTACTTC. This codes for CASSRVAGENYEQYF.

The V and J genes are TRBV27 and TRBJ1-2; possible D gene TRBD1, 5 bases. Germline V gene lookup returns CDR1 MNHEY and CDR2 SMNVEV (reference sequence). The CDR3 is 15 amino acids. With 7 bases removed from V and 0 bases from J, the gap between germline ends came to 15 bases. CDR3 residues: CASTRRGLANYGYTF. DNA for the CDR3: TGTGCCAGCACCCGAAGGGGTCTTGCTAACTATGGCTACACCTTC.

The V and J genes are TRBV30 and TRBJ2-1; TRBD1 matches at 7 bases. CDR1 and CDR2 (germline): GTSNPN, SVGIG (reference sequence). V shed 3 bases, J shed 5 bases, and the junction held 4 bases outside the gene matches. The CDR3 consists of 13 residues. CDR3 in DNA: TGTGCCTGGAGCGGGACAGAAAACAATGAGCAGTTCTTC. Translation: CAWSGTENNEQFF.

In DNA form, the CDR3 reads TGTGCCAGCAGCACGGGGACTAGCGGGGGGTACCAAGAGACCCAGTACTTC. Translating gives CASSTGTSGGYQETQYF. The rearrangement joins TRBV7-6 to TRBJ2-5, with 15 bases lining up with TRBD2. The germline V gene has CDR1 SGHVS and CDR2 FNYEAQ. The CDR3 is 17 residues long. V was clipped by 5 bases and J by 0 bases; unmatched bases: 4.

The V gene is TRBV18, the J gene TRBJ2-5, with D unclear. Trimming removed 2 bases at V and 4 bases at J, with 8 bases between. Germline CDR1 reads KGHSH; CDR2 reads LQKENI. The CDR3 extends over 13 amino acids. CDR3 sequence (DNA): TGTGCCAGCTCACCATTCTCGGGAGAGACCCAGTACTTC. Its translation is CASSPFSGETQYF.

This chain uses TRBV29-1 with TRBJ2-3, with TRBD1 identical over 11 bases. V dropped 6 bases and J dropped 0; count of bases not matched to a gene: 2. Germline-derived CDR1 and CDR2 are SQVTM and ANQGSEA. CDR3 length equals 14 residues. The CDR3 sequence: CSVGQGASTDTQYF. In nucleotides, the CDR3 is TGCAGCGTCGGACAGGGGGCTAGCACAGATACGCAGTATTTT.

V usage is TRBV6-1 and J usage is TRBJ1-5; no reliable D call. V dropped 2 bases and J dropped 0 bases, with 5 bases sitting between them. The germline CDR1 and CDR2 sequences are MNHNS and SASEGT. The CDR3 contains 14 residues. This chain's CDR3 is CASSESYSNQPQHF. In nucleotides, the CDR3 is TGTGCCAGCAGTGAATCCTATAGCAATCAGCCCCAGCATTTT.

The chain has TRBV9 and TRBJ1-2; the D is unclear. The CDR3 is 13 residues long. Germline V CDR1 and CDR2: SGDLS, YYNGEE. V lost 4 bases and J 8 bases, leaving 15 bases between the germline ends. The CDR3 nucleotides read TGTGCCAGCAGCCCTGGGTCCTTGGAGGGCTACACCTTC. This codes for CASSPGSLEGYTF.

The rearrangement joins TRBV6-6 to TRBJ2-7, with D perhaps matching TRBD2 (7 bases). The germline V gene has CDR1 MNHNY and CDR2 SVGAGI (reference sequence). The CDR3 contains 14 residues. Trimming removed 4 bases at V and 2 bases at J, with 12 bases between. CDR3 DNA sequence: TGTGCCAGCAGTTCCGGGGGGCATCCCTACGAGCAGTACTTC. Amino acid sequence: CASSSGGHPYEQYF.

The gene calls are TRBV29-1 and TRBJ2-7; 7 bases agree with TRBD1. The V segment lost 0 bases and the J segment 2 bases; nucleotides outside the gene matches: 10. The CDR3 runs to 16 residues. Germline V gene data show CDR1 as SQVTM and CDR2 as ANQGSEA. The CDR3 sequence is CSVEEPTGVVTYEQYF. The DNA of the CDR3 is TGCAGCGTTGAAGAACCAACAGGGGTTGTCACCTACGAGCAGTACTTC.

This sequence joins TRBV7-3 and TRBJ1-3; no definite D call. This CDR3 is built from 16 residues. Trimming stripped 2 bases from V and 0 bases from J, with 11 bases between. Germline-derived CDR1 and CDR2 are SGHTA and FQGTGA. The CDR3 reads CASSLGGSSSGNTIYF. CDR3 in DNA: TGTGCCAGCAGCTTAGGAGGCAGCTCCTCTGGAAACACCATATATTTT.

The rearrangement joins TRBV11-3 to TRBJ1-2, with D hard to call. The CDR3 is 12 residues long. V shed 5 bases and J shed 8 bases, with 12 bases lying between them. Germline V lookup: CDR1 SGHNT, CDR2 YENEEA. CDR3 DNA: TGTGCCAGCAGCGAGCGGACGGGAGGCTACACCTTC. It yields the protein CASSERTGGYTF. Filled out from reference TRBV11-3 and TRBJ1-2, the complete variable domain reads EAGVVQSPRYKIIEKKQPVAFWCNPISGHNTLYWYLQNLGQGPELLIRYENEEAVDDSQLPKDRFSAERLKGVDSTLKIQPAELGDSAVYLCASSERTGGYTFGSGTRLTVV.

The V and J genes are TRBV4-2 and TRBJ2-5, with D unclear. The V gene's germline CDR1 is LGHNA and CDR2 YNFKEQ. The V and J ends lost 0 bases and 5 bases respectively, with 7 bases between them. CDR3 length equals 13 residues. DNA of the CDR3: TGTGCCAGCAGCCAAGACATCATGGAGACCCAGTACTTC. Amino acids: CASSQDIMETQYF.

The chain is built from TRBV15 and TRBJ2-7, with 8 bases lining up with TRBD1. The germline V gene encodes CDR1 LNHNV and CDR2 YYDKDF (reference sequence). After removal of 0 bases from V and 4 bases from J, the junction contained 8 bases not matched to a gene. This CDR3 is built from 16 residues. CDR3 DNA: TGTGCCACCAGCAGAGAACTACCGGGACAGGTTTACGAGCAGTACTTC. Translated: CATSRELPGQVYEQYF.

DNA of the CDR3: TGTGCCAGCAGCGAGTCGCCGGCCGGGACTAGCGGGTTGCAGTTCTTC. It encodes CASSESPAGTSGLQFF. The rearrangement joins TRBV7-3 to TRBJ2-1; 12 bases are shared with TRBD2. The germline V gene encodes CDR1 SGHTA and CDR2 FQGTGA. CDR3 length: 16 residues. With V trimmed by 5 bases and J by 12 bases, 14 bases remained unmatched.

The sample holds one count of this clone. The rearrangement links TRBV19 to TRBJ2-1; 16 positions match TRBD2. This CDR3 is 18 amino acids long. Germline V gene data show CDR1 as LNHDA and CDR2 as SQIVND (reference sequence). V trimming: 6 bases; J trimming: 6 bases; junction bases outside the gene matches: 11. In DNA, the CDR3 is TGTGCCAGTAGCCCTGGGACTAGCGGGGGGGCCGGACGCAATGAGCAGTTCTTC. Translating it yields CASSPGTSGGAGRNEQFF.